What follows are 21 T cell receptor beta chains derived from one specimen sequenced in a study of CXCR3-negative and CXCR3-positive naive CD8 T cells. The authors made the TRB cDNA libraries by 5' RACE using UMI labels. TCRdb re-analyzed the 5' RACE reads; it lists each CDR3 protein once, without DNA. The table for this sample gives 43,000 or so distinct CDR3 sequences. Sequencing was done on a sample of naive CXCR3- CD8+ T cells from blood. Regarding subset: CD45RO-CCR7+CD27+CD95- naive CD8+ T cells lacking CXCR3 (TNR3-). These receptors came from a human donor in good health. Some clones in this sample may be carry-over from other donors' samples.

V and J are TRBV12-3 or TRBV12-4 and TRBJ2-7; TCRdb designates TRBD1, a call that cannot be tested without DNA. The CDR3 length is 15 residues. CDR3 in amino acids: CASSAPLAGPNEQYF.

The chain is built from TRBV4-3 and TRBJ1-2. CDR3 size: 16 residues. In germline, CDR1 is LGHNA, CDR2 YSLEER. CDR3 sequence: CASSQGEEIANYGYTF.

The chain uses TRBV29-1 and TRBJ2-2; TCRdb names TRBD2, which stays unverified in the absence of DNA. CDR1 and CDR2 (germline): SQVTM, ANQGSEA. The CDR3 runs 12 residues. CDR3 amino acids: CSVALVGGELFF.

This chain uses TRBV7-9 with TRBJ2-7; without DNA, the TCRdb call of TRBD1 cannot be checked. The CDR3 runs to 15 residues. Germline CDR1 reads SEHNR; CDR2 reads FQNEAQ (reference sequence). The CDR3 loop is CASSSPGTGGYEQYF.

V and J are TRBV28 and TRBJ1-1; TCRdb reports TRBD1, a call that lacks DNA to check it against. Germline CDR1 reads MDHEN; CDR2 reads SYDVKM. CDR3 length: 12 amino acids. The CDR3: CASSLLGQGPFF. Drawing the rest from reference TRBV28 and TRBJ1-1, the complete variable domain is DVKVTQSSRYLVKRTGEKVFLECVQDMDHENMFWYRQDPGLGLRLIYFSYDVKMKEKGDIPEGYSVSREKKERFSLILESASTNQTSMYLCASSLLGQGPFFGQGTRLTVV.

This chain joins TRBV7-2 and TRBJ1-1; the D call of TRBD1 rests on TCRdb alone, since no DNA is present to check it. This CDR3 has 15 residues. Germline CDR1 SGHTA, CDR2 FQGNSA. The CDR3 here is CASSLAQGLNTEAFF.

The chain is built from TRBV7-9 and TRBJ1-1. The CDR3 is 13 amino acids. Germline CDR1 SEHNR, CDR2 FQNEAQ (reference sequence). Here the CDR3 reads CASTPRGGTEAFF.

The V call is TRBV5-5, the J call TRBJ2-7; absent DNA, TCRdb's TRBD2 call cannot be checked. The germline V gene encodes CDR1 SGHKS and CDR2 YYEKEE (reference sequence). The CDR3 extends over 16 amino acids. CDR3 region: CASSFLADLSSYEQYF. The full variable domain, in which reference TRBV5-5 and TRBJ2-7 provide the parts outside the CDR3, is DAGVTQSPTHLIKTRGQQVTLRCSPISGHKSVSWYQQVLGQGPQFIFQYYEKEERGRGNFPDRFSARQFPNYSSELNVNALLLGDSALYLCASSFLADLSSYEQYFGPGTRLTVT.

This rearrangement joins TRBV5-5 to TRBJ2-7; TCRdb names TRBD1, which stays unverified in the absence of DNA. Germline V gene data show CDR1 as SGHKS and CDR2 as YYEKEE (reference sequence). The CDR3 covers 12 residues. CDR3: CASSWTGDEQYF.

The chain employs TRBV12-3 or TRBV12-4 and TRBJ2-1; the TCRdb D gene call, TRBD1, has no DNA to confirm it. The CDR3 totals 14 residues. This CDR3 is CASSLSGTYNEQFF.

The gene calls are TRBV7-9 and TRBJ2-7; the D gene TCRdb calls, TRBD2, cannot be checked with no DNA. Germline CDR1 and CDR2: SEHNR and FQNEAQ (reference sequence). The CDR3 totals 14 residues. The CDR3 protein is CASSLRDYIYEQYF.

The CDR3 here is CASSYGRMGQFF. The chain uses TRBV6-2 or TRBV6-3 and TRBJ2-1. CDR3 length: 12 residues. Per germline, CDR1 MNHEY and CDR2 SVGEGT.

The rearrangement links TRBV9 to TRBJ2-7; without DNA, the TCRdb call of TRBD2 cannot be checked. CDR1 SGDLS and CDR2 YYNGEE come from the germline V gene. The CDR3 is 14 amino acids. The CDR3 reads CASSVVAGGYEQYF. Full variable domain (remainder filled in from reference TRBV9 and TRBJ2-7): DSGVTQTPKHLITATGQRVTLRCSPRSGDLSVYWYQQSLDQGLQFLIQYYNGEERAKGNILERFSAQQFPDLHSELNLSSLELGDSALYFCASSVVAGGYEQYFGPGTRLTVT.

The V call is TRBV6-2 or TRBV6-3, the J call TRBJ1-5. CDR1 is MNHEY, CDR2 SVGEGT, per germline. The length of the CDR3 is 15 residues. The CDR3 spells CASSWWGYSNQPQHF.

This chain connects TRBV7-3 to TRBJ2-1; TCRdb outputs TRBD2, but without DNA this stays unchecked. Germline-derived CDR1 and CDR2 are SGHTA and FQGTGA. The CDR3 is 13 residues long. This CDR3 reads CASSSAGPNEQFF. Looking up the rest from reference TRBV7-3 and TRBJ2-1 gives the full variable domain: GAGVSQTPSNKVTEKGKYVELRCDPISGHTALYWYRQSLGQGPEFLIYFQGTGAADDSGLPNDRFFAVRPEGSVSTLKIQRTERGDSAVYLCASSSAGPNEQFFGPGTRLTVL.

This sequence joins TRBV28 and TRBJ2-3; TCRdb's D call, TRBD1, is unchecked because there is no DNA. The CDR3 is 14 residues long. From germline, CDR1 is MDHEN and CDR2 SYDVKM. The CDR3 loop reads CASTYGGSTDTQYF.

This sequence joins TRBV7-3 and TRBJ1-1; TCRdb picks TRBD1, but there is no DNA to check that call. In germline, CDR1 is SGHTA, CDR2 FQGTGA. CDR3 length: 14 amino acids. The CDR3 spells CASSLAPGGPEAFF.

The chain recombines TRBV12-3 or TRBV12-4 with TRBJ2-1; the D gene TCRdb calls, TRBD2, cannot be checked with no DNA. The CDR3 spans 15 residues. This CDR3 is CASSTSGRVRNEQFF.

This chain links TRBV7-9 with TRBJ2-1; TCRdb gives TRBD2 as the D gene, but with no DNA this cannot be confirmed. Germline V lookup: CDR1 SEHNR, CDR2 FQNEAQ (reference sequence). The CDR3 runs to 12 residues. Here the CDR3 reads CASSSGGVQQFF.

The chain employs TRBV20-1 and TRBJ1-1; with no DNA, the TCRdb D assignment of TRBD1 cannot be verified. There are 15 residues in the CDR3. Germline loops: CDR1 DFQATT, CDR2 SNEGSKA (reference sequence). This CDR3 reads CSASSTGGGNTEAFF.

Here the CDR3 reads CASSQGAEQFF. J is TRBJ2-1 and V is TRBV4-1; the TCRdb call, TRBD1, lacks DNA for checking. The CDR3 covers 11 residues. From germline, CDR1 is MGHRA and CDR2 YSYEKL.